These 14 T cell receptor beta chains originate from one sample sequenced in a study of glioma-infiltrating T cells. TCR alpha and beta CDR3 regions were amplified from RNA using iRepertoire nested multiplex PCR. TCRdb fed the multiplex PCR reads into MiXCR, producing one record per CDR3 protein. The table includes roughly 350,000 distinct CDR3 sequences, 41% detected once. Sequenced sample: glioma tissue, nonneoplastic brain tissue, or PBMCs (not recorded which). The receptor source for this set is a human donor with low-grade glioma or glioblastoma, undergoing nonglioma brain surgery, or in good health (not recorded which).

With respect to this clonotype: A junction boundary mismatches the germline segment, possibly from a read error. The CDR3 region has the DNA TGTGCCAGCAGGCAAGATAGCGGACAGAGCTCCTACGAGCAGTACTTC. Translated: CASRQDSGQSSYEQYF. The J gene is TRBJ2-7, the V gene TRBV4-2; D may match TRBD1 or TRBD2 (6 bases each). Germline V gene lookup returns CDR1 LGHNA and CDR2 YNFKEQ. There are 16 residues in the CDR3.

This clonotype has only a few counts. CDR3 sequence: CASSQAPAGFLTSYEQYF. CDR3 DNA sequence: TGCGCCAGCAGCCAAGCGCCGGCGGGGTTCCTCACGTCCTACGAGCAGTACTTC. The V call is TRBV4-1, the J call TRBJ2-7, with a possible D match to TRBD2 (6 bases). Germline lookup yields CDR1 MGHRA and CDR2 YSYEKL. Trimming removed 1 base from V and 1 base from J, with 20 bases in between. The CDR3 has 18 residues.

About this clonotype itself: A read error is possible here, since a much larger clone lies one base away. This chain joins TRBV28 and TRBJ2-7, with 8 bases that match TRBD1. Germline lookup yields CDR1 MDHEN and CDR2 SYDVKM. V lost 5 bases and J lost 4; bases outside the gene matches: 10. There are 15 residues in the CDR3. The DNA for the CDR3 is TGTGCCAGCAGTCTCGGACAGGGTTTCACTTACGAGCAGTACTTC. Translated: CASSLGQGFTYEQYF. Drawing the rest from reference TRBV28 and TRBJ2-7, the complete variable domain is DVKVTQSSRYLVKRTGEKVFLECVQDMDHENMFWYRQDPGLGLRLIYFSYDVKMKEKGDIPEGYSVSREKKERFSLILESASTNQTSMYLCASSLGQGFTYEQYFGPGTRLTVT.

With respect to this clonotype: A single base separates this from a much larger clone, so it may be a read error. The gene calls are TRBV11-2 and TRBJ2-3; D is undetermined. CDR3 length: 13 residues. Trimming cost V 4 bases and J 2 bases, with 7 bases left between them. Germline V gene data show CDR1 as SGHAT and CDR2 as FQNNGV. The CDR3 nucleotides are TGTGCCAGCAGCTCCTTCCCCACAGATACGCAGTATTTT. It codes for CASSSFPTDTQYF.

For this clonotype: The CDR3 ends on some other residue instead of the conserved phenylalanine or tryptophan, so this is likely a read error. This chain uses TRBV5-1 with TRBJ2-7; 10 bases map to TRBD1. With V trimmed by 3 bases and J by 5 bases, 2 bases remained unmatched. The germline gives CDR1 SGHRS, CDR2 YFSETQ. CDR3 length: 13 residues. CDR3 nucleotides: TGCGCCAGCAGCTCAGACAGGGGGCACGAGCAGTACTTG. This codes for CASSSDRGHEQYL.

This clonotype was recorded many times. V is TRBV6-1 and J is TRBJ2-7; D call uncertain. The length of the CDR3 is 14 residues. Germline-derived CDR1 and CDR2 are MNHNS and SASEGT. Trimming removed 5 bases from V and 3 bases from J, with 14 bases in between. The CDR3 coding sequence is TGTGCCAGCAGTTCGCCGGGCAGCCTCTACGAGCAGTACTTC. Translating gives CASSSPGSLYEQYF.

To note about this clonotype: Possible read error: a much larger clone is one base away. The chain uses TRBV6-2 or TRBV6-3 and TRBJ2-7, with 7 bases identical to TRBD2. Germline trimming cut 5 bases from V and 3 bases from J; bases unmatched to any gene: 7. The CDR3 length is 14 residues. Germline V CDR1 and CDR2: MNHEY, SVGEGT. In DNA form, the CDR3 reads TGTGCCAGCAGTGCGCTACCGGGAGGCTACGAGCAGTACTTC. Amino acids: CASSALPGGYEQYF.

This clonotype occurred many times. The chain joins TRBV6-2 or TRBV6-3 to TRBJ2-5; D gene unclear. This CDR3 is built from 14 residues. V was clipped by 0 bases and J by 1 base, with 6 bases between them. The V gene's germline CDR1 is MNHEY and CDR2 SVGEGT. This chain's CDR3 is CASSYSFIQETQYF. CDR3 in DNA: TGTGCCAGCAGTTACTCGTTCATCCAAGAGACCCAGTACTTC.

As for this clonotype: A much bigger clone sits one base away, suggesting this may be a read error. This chain links TRBV6-5 with TRBJ2-7, with 9 bases fitting TRBD1. Germline CDR1 MNHEY, CDR2 SVGAGI. The V gene end was trimmed by 6 bases and the J gene end by 3 bases; junction bases not matched to a gene: 6. The CDR3 spans 14 residues. As DNA, the CDR3 is TGTGCCAGCAGAGCCTGGACAGGGGTCTACGAGCAGTACTTC. This codes for CASRAWTGVYEQYF.

This chain connects TRBV7-2 to TRBJ2-7, with 8 bases matching TRBD1. J lost 3 bases, V lost 5 bases, and 6 bases had no gene match. CDR3 size: 14 residues. In germline, CDR1 is SGHTA, CDR2 FQGNSA. The CDR3 DNA reads as TGTGCCAGCAGCCACACAGGGGGGCTCTACGAGCAGTACTTC. This translates into CASSHTGGLYEQYF.

The CDR3 spells CATKPGQGRFYEQYF. The CDR3 region has the DNA TGTGCCACGAAACCGGGACAAGGACGTTTCTACGAGCAGTACTTC. V gene TRBV19 combines with J gene TRBJ2-7, with D possibly being TRBD1 (6 bases). CDR1 is LNHDA and CDR2 is SQIVND in the germline V gene (reference sequence). CDR3 length: 15 residues. The ends were cut back, 10 bases at V and 3 bases at J, with 22 bases in the middle.

The chain employs TRBV11-2 and TRBJ2-3; no firm D call. Germline V gives CDR1 SGHAT, CDR2 FQNNGV. The V end lost 5 bases, the J end lost 2 bases, and 14 bases lay between the germline ends. This CDR3 comprises 15 residues. This CDR3 reads CASSPSSYPTDTQYF. CDR3 nucleotides: TGTGCCAGCAGCCCGTCGTCGTATCCCACAGATACGCAGTATTTT.

The chain recombines TRBV6-2 or TRBV6-3 with TRBJ2-2; D is undetermined. CDR3 length equals 15 residues. Trimming pared 4 bases from V and 6 bases from J, leaving 15 bases between. Germline CDR1 and CDR2: MNHEY and SVGEGT. CDR3 coding DNA: TGTGCCAGCAGTTTACTGGGGTATCGCCCCGGGGAGCTGTTTTTT. As protein: CASSLLGYRPGELFF.

The sample holds many counts of this clonotype. V usage is TRBV6-2 or TRBV6-3 and J usage is TRBJ2-7, with a possible D match to TRBD2 (6 bases). The V and J ends lost 2 bases and 2 bases respectively, with 16 bases between them. Germline-derived CDR1 and CDR2 are MNHEY and SVGEGT. The CDR3 runs 16 residues. CDR3 protein: CASSYPDREFTYEQYF. The CDR3 DNA follows: TGTGCCAGCAGTTACCCAGACCGGGAGTTTACCTACGAGCAGTACTTC.